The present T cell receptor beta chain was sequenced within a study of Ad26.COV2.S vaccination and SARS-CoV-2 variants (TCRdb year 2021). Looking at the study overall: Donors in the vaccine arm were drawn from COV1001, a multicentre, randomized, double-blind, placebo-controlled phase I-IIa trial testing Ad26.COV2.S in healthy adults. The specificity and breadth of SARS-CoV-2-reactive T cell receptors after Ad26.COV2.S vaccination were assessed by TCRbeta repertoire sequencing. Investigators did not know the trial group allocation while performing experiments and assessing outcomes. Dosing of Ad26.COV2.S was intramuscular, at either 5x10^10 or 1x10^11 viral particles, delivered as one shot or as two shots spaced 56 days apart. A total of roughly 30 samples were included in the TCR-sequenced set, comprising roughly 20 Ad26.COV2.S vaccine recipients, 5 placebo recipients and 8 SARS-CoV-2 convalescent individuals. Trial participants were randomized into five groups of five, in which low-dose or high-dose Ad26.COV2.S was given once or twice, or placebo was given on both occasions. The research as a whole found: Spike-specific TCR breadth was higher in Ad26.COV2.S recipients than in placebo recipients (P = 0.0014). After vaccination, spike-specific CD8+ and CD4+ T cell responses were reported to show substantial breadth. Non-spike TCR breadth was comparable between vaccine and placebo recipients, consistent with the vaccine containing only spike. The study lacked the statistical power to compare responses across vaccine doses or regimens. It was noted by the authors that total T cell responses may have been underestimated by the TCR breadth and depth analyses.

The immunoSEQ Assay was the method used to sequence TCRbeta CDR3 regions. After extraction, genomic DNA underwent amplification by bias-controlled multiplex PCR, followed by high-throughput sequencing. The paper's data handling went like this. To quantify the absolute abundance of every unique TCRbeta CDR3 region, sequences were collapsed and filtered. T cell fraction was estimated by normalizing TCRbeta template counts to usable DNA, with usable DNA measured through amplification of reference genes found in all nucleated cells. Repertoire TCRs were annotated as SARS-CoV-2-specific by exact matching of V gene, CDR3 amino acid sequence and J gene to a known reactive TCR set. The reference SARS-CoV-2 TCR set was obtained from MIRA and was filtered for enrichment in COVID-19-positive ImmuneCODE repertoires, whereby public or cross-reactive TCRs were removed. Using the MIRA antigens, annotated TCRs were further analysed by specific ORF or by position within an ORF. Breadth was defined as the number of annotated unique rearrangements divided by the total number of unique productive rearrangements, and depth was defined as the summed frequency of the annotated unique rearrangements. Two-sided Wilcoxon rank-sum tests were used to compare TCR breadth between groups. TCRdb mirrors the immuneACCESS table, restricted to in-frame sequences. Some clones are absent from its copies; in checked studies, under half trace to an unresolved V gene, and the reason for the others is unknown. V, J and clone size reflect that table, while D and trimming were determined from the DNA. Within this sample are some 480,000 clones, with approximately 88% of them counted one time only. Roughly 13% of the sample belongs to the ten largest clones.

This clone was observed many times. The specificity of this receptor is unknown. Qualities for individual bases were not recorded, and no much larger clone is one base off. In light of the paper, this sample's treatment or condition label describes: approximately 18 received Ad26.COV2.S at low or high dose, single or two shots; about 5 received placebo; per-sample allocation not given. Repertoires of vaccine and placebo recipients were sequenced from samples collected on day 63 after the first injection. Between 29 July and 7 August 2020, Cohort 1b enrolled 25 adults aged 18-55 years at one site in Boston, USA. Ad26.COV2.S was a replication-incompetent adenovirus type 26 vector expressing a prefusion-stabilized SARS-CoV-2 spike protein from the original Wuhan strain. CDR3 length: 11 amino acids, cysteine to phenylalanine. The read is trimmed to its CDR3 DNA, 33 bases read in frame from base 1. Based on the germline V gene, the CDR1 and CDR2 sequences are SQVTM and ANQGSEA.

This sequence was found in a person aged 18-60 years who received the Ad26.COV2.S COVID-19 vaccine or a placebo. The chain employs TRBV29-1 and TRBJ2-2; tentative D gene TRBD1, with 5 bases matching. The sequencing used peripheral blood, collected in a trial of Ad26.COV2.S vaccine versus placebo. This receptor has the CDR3 CSYRIAGELFF. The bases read TGCAGTTACAGGATTGCCGGGGAGCTGTTTTTT.